The 21 T cell receptor beta chains given below trace back to one sample, sequenced in a study of shared clonotypes between healthy human individuals. Here immunoSEQ multiplex PCR was the method, and the copy in TCRdb shows in-frame clones only, minus some. The repertoire holds 950,000 to 1,100,000 clones, roughly 70% seen once, with nearly 1.5% in the top ten. Sample: memory CD4+ T cells sorted from blood. Regarding subset: CD45RA-negative fraction. Receptors originate from a man in his late teens or twenties in good health.

The rearrangement uses TRBV10-1 and TRBJ2-3; D gene uncertain. With 2 bases removed from V and 4 bases from J, the gap between germline ends came to 10 bases. The CDR3 runs to 14 residues. Per germline, CDR1 WNHNN and CDR2 SYGVQD (reference sequence). The CDR3 loop is CASSEGRQADTQYF. As DNA, the CDR3 is TGCGCCAGCAGTGAGGGCAGGCAAGCAGATACGCAGTATTTT.

This clone occurred a few times. The chain uses TRBV5-6 and TRBJ1-1; D perhaps matches TRBD1 (5 bases). In germline, CDR1 is SGHDT, CDR2 YYEEEE. With 5 bases removed from V and 1 base from J, the gap between germline ends came to 9 bases. The CDR3 is 13 amino acids. CDR3 region: CASSSTGNTEAFF. The CDR3 coding sequence is TGTGCCAGCAGTTCTACAGGGAACACTGAAGCTTTCTTT. Drawing the rest from reference TRBV5-6 and TRBJ1-1, the complete variable domain is DAGVTQSPTHLIKTRGQQVTLRCSPKSGHDTVSWYQQALGQGPQFIFQYYEEEERQRGNFPDRFSGHQFPNYSSELNVNALLLGDSALYLCASSSTGNTEAFFGQGTRLTVV.

This sequence joins TRBV5-8 and TRBJ1-4; D remains unclear. There are 17 residues in the CDR3. Germline V gene lookup returns CDR1 SGHTS and CDR2 YDEGEE. Trimming cost V 0 bases and J 2 bases, with 14 bases left between them. Here the CDR3 DNA reads TGTGCCAGCAGCTTGGCGTGGGGAACTGAGACTAATGAAAAACTGTTTTTT. This encodes CASSLAWGTETNEKLFF. Complete variable domain (other parts from reference TRBV5-8 and TRBJ1-4): EAGVTQSPTHLIKTRGQQATLRCSPISGHTSVYWYQQALGLGLQFLLWYDEGEERNRGNFPPRFSGRQFPNYSSELNVNALELEDSALYLCASSLAWGTETNEKLFFGSGTQLSVL.

CDR3 sequence reads: CASSLIPPQGGNSPLHF. In nucleotides, the CDR3 is TGCGCCAGCAGCTTAATACCACCACAGGGTGGAAATTCACCCCTCCACTTT. This rearrangement joins TRBV5-1 to TRBJ1-6, with a possible D match to TRBD1 (6 bases). Germline CDR1 and CDR2: SGHRS and YFSETQ. V was clipped by 2 bases and J by 7 bases, with 19 bases between them. This CDR3 has 17 residues.

This clone was detected once. This sequence joins TRBV11-2 and TRBJ2-3, with 10 bases matching TRBD2. Trimming cost V 1 base and J 9 bases; bases outside gene matches: 10. The length of the CDR3 is 16 residues. Germline V gene lookup returns CDR1 SGHAT and CDR2 FQNNGV. The CDR3, as DNA: TGTGCCAGCAGCTTAGGAGCGGGAGGGACCTTAGAGACGCAGTATTTT. Amino acids: CASSLGAGGTLETQYF.

The V and J genes are TRBV9 and TRBJ1-6, with 10 bases that match TRBD1. Unmatched junction bases numbered 7, after V lost 9 bases and J lost 7 bases. The CDR3 extends over 14 amino acids. The germline V gene encodes CDR1 SGDLS and CDR2 YYNGEE. The DNA for the CDR3 is TGTGCCACCTCCTCGGGACAGGGGAATTCACCCCTCCACTTT. It yields the protein CATSSGQGNSPLHF.

V gene TRBV15 combines with J gene TRBJ1-6; TRBD1 might be the D (6 bases). This CDR3 region has 15 residues. Trimming took 5 bases from V and 6 from J, leaving 14 bases between them. In germline, CDR1 is LNHNV, CDR2 YYDKDF (reference sequence). This CDR3 reads CATSRRTVTNSPLHF. The CDR3 DNA reads as TGTGCCACCAGCCGGAGGACAGTGACTAATTCACCCCTCCACTTT.

V usage is TRBV28 and J usage is TRBJ2-7; D may be TRBD1 (5 bases). The germline CDR1 and CDR2 sequences are MDHEN and SYDVKM. The V and J ends lost 3 bases and 4 bases respectively, with 19 bases between them. This CDR3 region has 16 residues. The CDR3 reads CASSLRMTDKFYEQYF. CDR3 coding DNA: TGTGCCAGCAGTTTGCGAATGACAGACAAGTTTTACGAGCAGTACTTC.

The V gene is TRBV10-3, the J gene TRBJ1-4; D ambiguous. The CDR3 is 13 residues long. The V end was cut by 9 bases, the J end by 5 bases, with 13 bases between. Germline CDR1 and CDR2: ENHRY and SYGVKD. The CDR3 DNA sequence: TGTGCCATAACGGACGGACCAAATGAAAAACTGTTTTTT. It is translated as CAITDGPNEKLFF.

The chain joins TRBV5-1 to TRBJ2-5; no reliable D call. V dropped 1 base and J dropped 5 bases, with 12 bases sitting between them. This CDR3 has 14 residues. CDR1 is SGHRS, CDR2 YFSETQ, per germline. The CDR3 nucleotides are TGCGCCAGCAGCTTGTTGCTGGGCGCGGAGACCCAGTACTTC. Its protein product is CASSLLLGAETQYF.

The chain recombines TRBV12-5 with TRBJ2-5; 7 nucleotides align to TRBD2. Germline V gene lookup returns CDR1 LGHNT and CDR2 FRNRAP. Germline trimming cut 5 bases from V and 9 bases from J; bases unmatched to any gene: 12. CDR3 length: 14 residues. CDR3 nucleotides: TGTGCTAGTGGTCTTGAAGACACGGCGGGAGCCCAGTACTTC. Its translation: CASGLEDTAGAQYF.

The gene calls are TRBV5-1 and TRBJ1-2, with 7 bases lining up with TRBD1. V dropped 4 bases and J dropped 1; count of bases not matched to a gene: 10. The CDR3 is 16 amino acids. Germline V gene sequence: CDR1 SGHRS, CDR2 YFSETQ. CDR3 coding DNA: TGCGCCAGCAGCAATCTCCGGGACAGTTATAACTATGGCTACACCTTC. Its protein is CASSNLRDSYNYGYTF.

This clone was seen a handful of times. The genes are TRBV5-4 and TRBJ1-2; 7 bases agree with TRBD1. The CDR3 loop spans 15 amino acids. Germline V lookup: CDR1 SGHNT, CDR2 YYREEE (reference sequence). V dropped 4 bases and J dropped 3; count of bases not matched to a gene: 9. The CDR3 loop reads CASSTSAGGDYGYTF. The DNA of the CDR3 is TGTGCCAGCAGCACGTCAGCAGGGGGAGACTATGGCTACACCTTC.

V and J are TRBV19 and TRBJ2-2; 9 bases line up with TRBD2. V shed 5 bases, J shed 8 bases, and the junction held 12 bases outside the gene matches. CDR3 length: 16 residues. The V gene's germline CDR1 is LNHDA and CDR2 SQIVND (reference sequence). The CDR3 DNA follows: TGTGCCAGTAGTTCGCAGCGGGGGGAGTTATCTGGGGAGCTGTTTTTT. It specifies CASSSQRGELSGELFF.

This chain links TRBV4-1 with TRBJ2-3, with a possible D match to TRBD2 (5 bases). V was pared by 0 bases and J by 2 bases, with 12 bases between. This CDR3 spans 16 amino acids. CDR1 and CDR2 (germline): MGHRA, YSYEKL. The CDR3 here is CASSQEFGVNTDTQYF. The CDR3 coding sequence is TGCGCCAGCAGCCAAGAGTTCGGGGTAAACACAGATACGCAGTATTTT.

The V and J genes are TRBV29-1 and TRBJ2-1; a possible D gene is TRBD2 (6 bases). Between the trimmed V and J ends, which lost 5 bases and 5 bases, there was a span of 19 bases. Germline CDR1 and CDR2: SQVTM and ANQGSEA. CDR3 size: 15 residues. This CDR3 reads CSVSVRETFNNEQFF. The CDR3 coding sequence is TGCAGCGTTTCTGTCCGGGAGACCTTTAACAATGAGCAGTTCTTC.

There are a few counts of this clone. V usage is TRBV10-2 and J usage is TRBJ2-5, with no clear D. V was shortened by 0 bases and J by 5 bases, with 7 bases between the two germline ends. Germline CDR1 and CDR2: WSHSY and SAAADI. This CDR3 is 13 amino acids long. The CDR3 sequence is CASSESDWETQYF. CDR3 bases: TGCGCCAGCAGTGAGTCGGATTGGGAGACCCAGTACTTC.

This clone came up once. The chain couples TRBV7-8 to TRBJ2-6; D call uncertain. This CDR3 has 14 residues. Germline V gives CDR1 SGHVS, CDR2 FQNEAQ. With 4 bases removed from V and 4 bases from J, the gap between germline ends came to 8 bases. CDR3 DNA sequence: TGTGCCAGCAGCTCCCTAGGGGGGGCCAACGTCCTGACTTTC. Its protein product is CASSSLGGANVLTF.

This clone was seen only once. The chain carries TRBV7-9 and TRBJ2-7; 9 nucleotides agree with TRBD1. After removal of 5 bases from V and 7 bases from J, the junction contained 12 bases not matched to a gene. Germline loops: CDR1 SEHNR, CDR2 FQNEAQ (reference sequence). The CDR3 covers 15 residues. CDR3 coding DNA: TGTGCCAGCAGCGCGGGACAGGGTGCGGTGAGAGAGCAGTACTTC. Its protein product is CASSAGQGAVREQYF.

The chain is built from TRBV2 and TRBJ2-4; D might be TRBD1 or TRBD2, each matching 5 bases. Germline V gene data show CDR1 as SNHLY and CDR2 as FYNNEI. Between the trimmed V and J ends, which lost 7 bases and 3 bases, there was a span of 16 bases. This CDR3 has 15 amino acids. In DNA form, the CDR3 reads TGTGCCAGCAAATATGGGGGAGAGGGCAAAAACATTCAGTACTTC. Its translation is CASKYGGEGKNIQYF.

The table lists this clone with a count of one. This same CDR3 is encoded by further DNA sequences in the sample. The chain carries TRBV18 and TRBJ2-5; D gene unclear. CDR1 is KGHSH, CDR2 LQKENI, per germline. This CDR3 is 12 amino acids long. The germline V and J ends were trimmed by 2 bases and 4 bases, with 5 bases remaining between them. Here the CDR3 reads CASSPVGETQYF. The CDR3 DNA follows: TGTGCCAGCTCACCAGTTGGAGAGACCCAGTACTTC.